A single sample gave rise to the 23 T cell receptor beta chains below, sequenced in a study of T cells after yellow fever vaccination. In TCRdb, the 5' RACE reads were re-called with MiXCR into one record per CDR3 protein. This table holds a few hundred thousand distinct CDR3 sequences, about a sixth found once. The material sequenced was PBMCs, taken 4 to 5 days after the first yellow fever vaccination. The origin of the receptors is a man between 18 and 29 years old who received the YFV17D yellow fever vaccine.

J is TRBJ1-2 and V is TRBV21-1. TRBV21-1 is a pseudogene. The CDR3 sequence is 12 residues long. The CDR3 is CASSKPGYGYTF. DNA of the CDR3: TGTGCCAGCAGCAAGCCAGGCTATGGCTACACCTTC.

This clonotype has at least ten counts. V is TRBV4-3 and J is TRBJ1-3, with a possible D match to TRBD1 (5 bases). The germline gives CDR1 LGHNA, CDR2 YSLEER. The V and J ends lost 0 bases and 0 bases respectively, with 9 bases between them. The CDR3 is 16 residues long. Here the CDR3 reads CASSQDLQVSGNTIYF. The CDR3 DNA follows: TGCGCCAGCAGCCAAGATTTACAGGTCTCTGGAAACACCATATATTTT.

This clonotype appeared a few times. The V gene is TRBV30, the J gene TRBJ2-7; D tentatively fits TRBD1 or TRBD2 (6 bases each). The V gene's germline CDR1 is GTSNPN and CDR2 SVGIG (reference sequence). The CDR3 has 13 residues. V lost 0 bases and J lost 6, with 12 bases in between. The CDR3 protein is CAWSVGGTGEQYF. The CDR3 nucleotides are TGTGCCTGGAGTGTAGGGGGGACGGGCGAGCAGTACTTC.

This clonotype was seen a few times. The gene calls are TRBV7-6 and TRBJ2-1; D assignment may be TRBD1 or TRBD2 (6 bases each). The CDR3 has 15 residues. With 5 bases removed from V and 9 bases from J, the gap between germline ends came to 20 bases. Germline V gives CDR1 SGHVS, CDR2 FNYEAQ. In nucleotides, the CDR3 is TGTGCCAGCAGCCAAGAAGGGGGGCCCGGCGGTGAGCAGTTCTTC. Amino acids: CASSQEGGPGGEQFF.

The gene calls are TRBV5-1 and TRBJ2-3, with a weak D call TRBD1 (5 bases). V shed 4 bases and J shed 11 bases, with 11 bases lying between them. This CDR3 comprises 11 residues. Germline V gene sequence: CDR1 SGHRS, CDR2 YFSETQ. Written as DNA, the CDR3 is TGCGCCAGCAGCGCTCAAGGGGAGCAGTATTTT. This translates into CASSAQGEQYF.

The chain employs TRBV20-1 and TRBJ2-5, with TRBD2 matching over 10 bases. V lost 6 bases, J lost 5 bases, and 6 bases stayed unmatched. Germline V gene data show CDR1 as DFQATT and CDR2 as SNEGSKA (reference sequence). This CDR3 contains 13 residues. CDR3 loop: CSAELAGVETQYF. Here the CDR3 DNA reads TGCAGTGCAGAGCTAGCGGGGGTTGAGACCCAGTACTTC.

This clonotype was counted between two and nine times. The genes are TRBV4-3 and TRBJ1-3; no definite D call. V was pared by 1 base and J by 2 bases, with 12 bases between. In germline, CDR1 is LGHNA, CDR2 YSLEER. The CDR3 totals 16 residues. The CDR3 DNA reads TGCGCCAGCAGCCAAGCCTCGGGGAGGGCTGGAAACACCATATATTTT. Its translation is CASSQASGRAGNTIYF.

The chain has TRBV6-2 or TRBV6-3 and TRBJ2-2; unclear D gene. Germline V gene data show CDR1 as MNHEY and CDR2 as SVGEGT. The CDR3 length is 20 residues. Trimming removed 0 bases at V and 0 bases at J, with 20 bases between. CDR3 DNA sequence: TGTGCCAGCAGTTACTCGTCGGTAGTCAGGAACGGCCCGAACACCGGGGAGCTGTTTTTT. Translating gives CASSYSSVVRNGPNTGELFF.

This clonotype occurred many times. The chain combines TRBV28 with TRBJ2-7; the D gene is possibly TRBD1 (6 bases). Germline assignment: CDR1 MDHEN and CDR2 SYDVKM. The ends were cut back, 4 bases at V and 3 bases at J, with 16 bases in the middle. This CDR3 has 15 residues. CDR3 nucleotides: TGTGCCAGCAGTTGGGGTAAGGGGGAGCTCTACGAGCAGTACTTC. Protein: CASSWGKGELYEQYF.

This rearrangement joins TRBV18 to TRBJ1-6; possible D gene TRBD1, 5 bases. Germline values: CDR1 KGHSH, CDR2 LQKENI. The V and J ends lost 3 bases and 8 bases respectively, with 17 bases between them. The length of the CDR3 is 16 residues. The CDR3 DNA follows: TGTGCCAGCTCACCGCTGGGTCCCGGGGGAGATTCACCCCTCCACTTT. This encodes CASSPLGPGGDSPLHF.

The V and J genes are TRBV15 and TRBJ2-3, with D possibly being TRBD2 (6 bases). Germline CDR1 is LNHNV and CDR2 is YYDKDF (reference sequence). The CDR3 runs to 14 residues. V dropped 3 bases and J dropped 6 bases, with 13 bases sitting between them. In nucleotides, the CDR3 is TGTGCCACCAGCAGGCCGGGACTCTCGGATACGCAGTATTTT. Protein: CATSRPGLSDTQYF.

This clonotype was picked up a small number of times. This rearrangement joins TRBV27 to TRBJ1-6; D perhaps matches TRBD1 (6 bases). This CDR3 has 14 residues. The V gene lost 6 bases and the J gene lost 5 bases, with 11 bases spanning the gap. Germline CDR1 MNHEY, CDR2 SMNVEV (reference sequence). CDR3 loop: CASRTGTNNSPLHF. The CDR3, as DNA: TGTGCCAGCAGGACCGGGACAAATAATTCACCCCTCCACTTT.

There are many counts of this clonotype. This chain connects TRBV4-1 to TRBJ1-5, with a tentative D call TRBD1 (5 bases). Germline V gene lookup returns CDR1 MGHRA and CDR2 YSYEKL. There are 15 residues in the CDR3. The ends were cut back, 3 bases at V and 5 bases at J, with 14 bases in the middle. The CDR3, as DNA: TGCGCCAGCAGCCAGGGGCGGGACTGGGATCAGCCCCAGCATTTT. It is translated as CASSQGRDWDQPQHF.

The table lists this clonotype with a few counts. CDR3 in amino acids: CASSTYSRYEQYF. The CDR3 coding sequence is TGTGCCAGCAGCACCTATAGCCGCTACGAGCAGTACTTC. The chain employs TRBV7-2 and TRBJ2-7; D gene ambiguous. The CDR3 is 13 residues long. The germline V gene encodes CDR1 SGHTA and CDR2 FQGNSA. V gave up 5 bases and J gave up 3 bases, with 11 bases separating them.

The chain uses TRBV7-2 and TRBJ2-3; TRBD1 might be the D (5 bases). In germline, CDR1 is SGHTA, CDR2 FQGNSA. The CDR3 runs 16 residues. The V gene lost 5 bases and the J gene lost 3 bases, with 18 bases spanning the gap. The CDR3, as DNA: TGTGCCAGCAGCCCCCAGGGTACCGGCGGAACAGATACGCAGTATTTT. This gives the protein CASSPQGTGGTDTQYF. Variable domain in full (rest from reference TRBV7-2 and TRBJ2-3): GAGVSQSPSNKVTEKGKDVELRCDPISGHTALYWYRQSLGQGLEFLIYFQGNSAPDKSGLPSDRFSAERTGGSVSTLTIQRTQQEDSAVYLCASSPQGTGGTDTQYFGPGTRLTVL.

This clonotype has a count of ten or more. J is TRBJ1-2 and V is TRBV5-1; D unresolved. Germline values: CDR1 SGHRS, CDR2 YFSETQ. The length of the CDR3 is 9 residues. The V gene lost 4 bases and the J gene lost 13 bases, with 8 bases spanning the gap. The CDR3 DNA follows: TGCGCCAGCAGCATGATCAGCACCTTC. This codes for CASSMISTF. The complete variable domain, with remaining parts taken from reference TRBV5-1 and TRBJ1-2, reads KAGVTQTPRYLIKTRGQQVTLSCSPISGHRSVSWYQQTPGQGLQFLFEYFSETQRNKGNFPGRFSGRQFSNSRSEMNVSTLELGDSALYLCASSMISTFGSGTRLTVV.

The rearrangement uses TRBV5-1 and TRBJ2-5, with D perhaps TRBD2 (6 bases). Germline V gene lookup returns CDR1 SGHRS and CDR2 YFSETQ. The V end lost 2 bases, the J end lost 4 bases, and 15 bases lay between the germline ends. This CDR3 is 15 amino acids long. CDR3 protein: CASSLGSGGTETQYF. In DNA form, the CDR3 reads TGCGCCAGCAGCTTAGGGAGCGGAGGGACAGAGACCCAGTACTTC.

This clonotype was observed a few times. This sequence joins TRBV4-3 and TRBJ2-1; 8 bases are shared with TRBD2. J gave up 5 bases and V 1 base, and 4 bases lay outside the gene matches. Germline V CDR1 and CDR2: LGHNA, YSLEER. The CDR3 is 15 residues long. CDR3 protein: CASSQAGGPDNEQFF. The CDR3 nucleotides are TGCGCCAGCAGCCAAGCGGGGGGGCCGGACAATGAGCAGTTCTTC.

This clonotype was seen at least ten times. The chain links TRBV6-5 to TRBJ2-7, with 9 bases fitting TRBD1. This CDR3 comprises 14 residues. CDR1 MNHEY and CDR2 SVGAGI come from the germline V gene. Trimming cost V 5 bases and J 7 bases; bases outside gene matches: 9. The CDR3 region is CASSPGQGVGEQYV. CDR3 DNA: TGTGCCAGCAGTCCGGGACAGGGAGTGGGAGAGCAGTACGTC.

This chain joins TRBV6-5 and TRBJ1-1; possibly TRBD1 for D (5 bases). V was cut by 4 bases and J by 1 base, with 13 bases left in between. Per the germline V gene, CDR1 is MNHEY and CDR2 is SVGAGI. CDR3 size: 15 residues. The CDR3 loop is CASSSAGGGNTEAFF. The CDR3 nucleotides are TGTGCCAGCAGTTCTGCTGGGGGGGGGAACACTGAAGCTTTCTTT.

Only a few counts were recorded for this clonotype. The chain couples TRBV29-1 to TRBJ2-3; weak D call: TRBD2 (5 bases). V lost 3 bases and J lost 6, with 13 bases in between. CDR1 SQVTM and CDR2 ANQGSEA come from the germline V gene. This CDR3 spans 13 amino acids. CDR3 nucleotide sequence: TGCAGCGTTGATTGGGAGTCTCTGGATACGCAGTATTTT. Encoded protein: CSVDWESLDTQYF.

V is TRBV20-1 and J is TRBJ2-2; a weak D match, TRBD1 (6 bases). There are 14 residues in the CDR3. Trimming pared 7 bases from V and 1 base from J, leaving 13 bases between. Per germline, CDR1 DFQATT and CDR2 SNEGSKA (reference sequence). CDR3 in amino acids: CSVKGDKNTGELFF. DNA for the CDR3: TGCAGTGTAAAGGGGGACAAGAACACCGGGGAGCTGTTTTTT.

This clonotype appeared a few times. The genes are TRBV20-1 and TRBJ2-5; D unresolved. Trimming pared 6 bases from V and 5 bases from J, leaving 16 bases between. The V gene's germline CDR1 is DFQATT and CDR2 SNEGSKA (reference sequence). The CDR3 loop spans 13 amino acids. The CDR3 DNA follows: TGCAGTGCCCTGGCCCCGGGCAGGGAGACCCAGTACTTC. Its translation is CSALAPGRETQYF.